The 5 T cell receptor beta chains listed next were all sequenced from one sample in a study of PD-1 blockade in classical Hodgkin lymphoma. Produced via immunoSEQ multiplex PCR; TCRdb's table is partial and in-frame only. Counted here are about 27,000 clones, approximately 81% occurring once; the ten biggest clones make up 35%. After autologous stem cell transplantation all patients relapsed, and prior brentuximab vedotin exposure differed between cohorts. The sample was peripheral blood mononuclear cells (PBMCs), taken before the second cycle of nivolumab. Receptors were obtained from a human donor with classical Hodgkin lymphoma.

Only one count was recorded for this clone. The gene calls are TRBV4-1 and TRBJ1-2; a weak D match, TRBD1 (6 bases). From germline, CDR1 is MGHRA and CDR2 YSYEKL. V was pared by 3 bases and J by 4 bases, with 18 bases between. The CDR3 has 16 residues. The chain's CDR3 is CASSQANLGQRYGYTF. The CDR3, as DNA: TGCGCCAGCAGCCAGGCCAACCTCGGACAGCGCTATGGCTACACCTTC.

The CDR3 reads CASSGGGPRAYEQYF. The DNA for the CDR3 is TGTGCCAGCAGCGGAGGTGGACCCCGGGCCTACGAGCAGTACTTC. The chain carries TRBV11-3 and TRBJ2-7, with a weak D call TRBD2 (5 bases). Per the germline V gene, CDR1 is SGHNT and CDR2 is YENEEA. The length of the CDR3 is 15 residues. The V gene lost 5 bases and the J gene lost 2 bases, with 16 bases spanning the gap.

This chain joins TRBV7-2 and TRBJ1-2, with 10 bases identical to TRBD1. V lost 5 bases and J lost 8; bases outside the gene matches: 8. The length of the CDR3 is 14 residues. Per germline, CDR1 SGHTA and CDR2 FQGNSA. The CDR3 region is CASSAGQGVGGYTF. The CDR3 nucleotides read TGTGCCAGCAGCGCAGGACAGGGGGTTGGAGGCTACACCTTC.

The chain joins TRBV7-2 to TRBJ2-6, with D possibly TRBD1 on 6 matching bases. Germline assignment: CDR1 SGHTA and CDR2 FQGNSA. The V end lost 1 base, the J end lost 1 base, and 11 bases lay between the germline ends. The CDR3 contains 17 residues. The CDR3 DNA reads TGTGCCAGCAGCTTAGTGGGCCAGGGGTCTGGGGCCAACGTCCTGACTTTC. This gives the protein CASSLVGQGSGANVLTF.

The genes are TRBV5-1 and TRBJ2-3, with 7 bases identical to TRBD2. After removal of 7 bases from V and 0 bases from J, the junction contained 11 bases not matched to a gene. Germline values: CDR1 SGHRS, CDR2 YFSETQ. The length of the CDR3 is 16 residues. The CDR3 sequence is CASGNGLDLSTDTQYF. DNA of the CDR3: TGCGCCAGCGGCAACGGACTAGATCTAAGCACAGATACGCAGTATTTT. Full variable domain (remainder filled in from reference TRBV5-1 and TRBJ2-3): KAGVTQTPRYLIKTRGQQVTLSCSPISGHRSVSWYQQTPGQGLQFLFEYFSETQRNKGNFPGRFSGRQFSNSRSEMNVSTLELGDSALYLCASGNGLDLSTDTQYFGPGTRLTVL.